A selection of T cell receptor beta chains follows, all from one sample in a study of T cells after yellow fever vaccination. TCRdb called the 5' RACE reads again in MiXCR, with one record for every CDR3 protein. The repertoire includes 120,000 or so distinct CDR3 sequences, more than 7.5% of them detected once, and 40% sits in the top ten. Source: CD8+ T cells sorted from PBMCs, taken on the day of the yellow fever booster vaccination. Source of these receptors: a man younger than 35 who received the YFV17D yellow fever vaccine. CDR3s include the opening cysteine and the closing phenylalanine or tryptophan. Clone size is not always given. Where it is, it says once, few, many or a class for expanded clones.

clone_size v_call cdr3_aa
. TRBV19 CASSTGTGHTDTQYF
few TRBV4-1 CASSQDEGRGQPQHF
few TRBV7-2 CASSPPGETQYF
. TRBV10-3 CAISDGGLGYGYTF
. TRBV6-2/TRBV6-3 CASSTNRGRDEQFF
few TRBV2 CASPGGPGELFF
few TRBV7-9 CASSARGGTGLYEQYF
. TRBV11-2 CASSPPGQGINTEAFF
. TRBV7-9 CASSWYSTEQYF
. TRBV5-1 CASNTGGISDEQFF
. TRBV7-2 CASSFAIGAGGTANTGELFF
few TRBV14 CASSSGGTDTQYF
many TRBV30 CAWSTPTGELFF
. TRBV11-3 CASSLRGFGTDTQYF
many TRBV27 CASSLMGGPGELFF
. TRBV4-1 CASSHIGGHLERNEQFF
. TRBV2 CASTYKGGTEAFF
. TRBV7-2 CASSPLATGVPEAFF
many TRBV12-3/TRBV12-4 CASRLGTSATGELFF
. TRBV5-4 CATRAWGGSYGYTF
few TRBV29-1 CSVEEHGTGDYGYTF
. TRBV6-6 CASSYSDRQISGGLSYEQYF